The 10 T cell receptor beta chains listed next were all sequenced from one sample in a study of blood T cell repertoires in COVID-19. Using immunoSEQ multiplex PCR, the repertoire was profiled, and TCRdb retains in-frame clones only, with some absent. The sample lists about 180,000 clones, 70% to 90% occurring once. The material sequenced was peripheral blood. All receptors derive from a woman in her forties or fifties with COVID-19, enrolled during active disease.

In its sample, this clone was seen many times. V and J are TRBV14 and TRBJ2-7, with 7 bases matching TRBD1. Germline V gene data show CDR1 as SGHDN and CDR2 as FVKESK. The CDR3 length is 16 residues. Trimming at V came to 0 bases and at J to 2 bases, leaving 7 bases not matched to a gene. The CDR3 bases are TGTGCCAGCAGCCAAGACTGGGAGACAGGGCCCTACGAGCAGTACTTC. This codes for CASSQDWETGPYEQYF.

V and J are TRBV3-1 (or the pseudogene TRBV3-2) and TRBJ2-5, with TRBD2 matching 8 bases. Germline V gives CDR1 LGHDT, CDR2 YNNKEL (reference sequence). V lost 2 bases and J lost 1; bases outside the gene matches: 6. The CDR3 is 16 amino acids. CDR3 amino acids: CASSQHAGGIQETQYF. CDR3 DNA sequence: TGTGCCAGCAGCCAACACGCGGGGGGTATCCAAGAGACCCAGTACTTC.

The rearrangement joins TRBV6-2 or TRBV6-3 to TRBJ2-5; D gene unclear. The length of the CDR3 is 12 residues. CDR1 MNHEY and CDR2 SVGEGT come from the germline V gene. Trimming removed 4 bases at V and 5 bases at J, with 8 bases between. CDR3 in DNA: TGTGCCAGCAGTTCCCTCGGGGAGACCCAGTACTTC. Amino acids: CASSSLGETQYF.

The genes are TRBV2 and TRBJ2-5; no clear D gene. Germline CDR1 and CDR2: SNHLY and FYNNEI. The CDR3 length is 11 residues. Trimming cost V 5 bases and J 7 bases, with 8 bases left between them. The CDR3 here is CASSTEMTQYF. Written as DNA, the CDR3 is TGTGCCAGCAGTACAGAGATGACCCAGTACTTC.

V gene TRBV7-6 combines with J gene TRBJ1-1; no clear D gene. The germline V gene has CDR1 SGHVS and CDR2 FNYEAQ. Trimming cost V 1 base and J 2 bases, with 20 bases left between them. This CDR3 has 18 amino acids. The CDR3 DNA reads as TGTGCCAGCAGCTTAGACGACCGAGGACTGTCCACTAACACTGAAGCTTTCTTT. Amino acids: CASSLDDRGLSTNTEAFF.

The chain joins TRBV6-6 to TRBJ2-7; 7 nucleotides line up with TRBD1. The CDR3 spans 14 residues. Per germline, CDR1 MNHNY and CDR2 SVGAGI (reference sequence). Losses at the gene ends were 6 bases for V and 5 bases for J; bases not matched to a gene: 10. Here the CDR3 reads CASRGPGQPHEQYF. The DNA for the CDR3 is TGTGCCAGCAGGGGGCCGGGACAGCCCCACGAGCAGTACTTC.

In DNA form, the CDR3 reads TGTGCCAGCAGCCAAGCAAGCCGGGGAGCCTACAATGAGCAGTTCTTC. It encodes CASSQASRGAYNEQFF. The chain employs TRBV3-1 (or the pseudogene TRBV3-2) and TRBJ2-1; D may be TRBD2 (5 bases). Germline values: CDR1 LGHDT, CDR2 YNNKEL (reference sequence). The CDR3 contains 16 residues. V was clipped by 1 base and J by 2 bases, with 12 bases between them.

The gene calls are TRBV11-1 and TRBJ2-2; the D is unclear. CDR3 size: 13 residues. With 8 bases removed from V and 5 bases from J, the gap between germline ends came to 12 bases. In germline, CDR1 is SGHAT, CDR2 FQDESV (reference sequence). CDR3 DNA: TGTGCCAGCGCCCCGGGTTATACCGGGGAGCTGTTTTTT. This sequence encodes CASAPGYTGELFF.

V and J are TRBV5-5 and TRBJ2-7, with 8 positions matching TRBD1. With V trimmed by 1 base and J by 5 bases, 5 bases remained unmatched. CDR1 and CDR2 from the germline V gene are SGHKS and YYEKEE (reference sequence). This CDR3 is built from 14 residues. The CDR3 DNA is TGTGCCAGCAGCTTGCGCGACAGGGGTGACGAGCAGTACTTC. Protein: CASSLRDRGDEQYF.

The CDR3 DNA reads as TGTGCCAGCAGCCAAGATCGTACAGGGAGAAATACTGGAAACACCATATATTTT. This sequence encodes CASSQDRTGRNTGNTIYF. The chain combines TRBV3-1 (or the pseudogene TRBV3-2) with TRBJ1-3; D possibly corresponds to TRBD1 (6 bases). With 0 bases removed from V and 2 bases from J, the gap between germline ends came to 17 bases. Germline V lookup: CDR1 LGHDT, CDR2 YNNKEL (reference sequence). The CDR3 is 18 residues long.